In its sample, the clone carrying this T cell receptor beta chain was seen a few times. The antigen remains undetermined. The ends lost 3 bases at V and 2 bases at J; junction bases unmatched: 2. The length of the CDR3 is 14 residues. This sample stems from a study of early T cells in non-severe SARS-CoV-2 infection. At the level of the study: The sequenced material was bulk RNA from unsorted whole blood, and its chains were unpaired.

Study-wide findings and caveats: Matching results from VDJdb favored anti-spike CD8 responses, leaving private and CD4 specificities undetected.

The library protocol tagged individual cDNA molecules with unique molecular identifiers. TCRdb redid the calling of the 5' RACE reads with MiXCR, one entry per CDR3 protein. The profile shows around 25,000 distinct CDR3 sequences, about 5.5% of them singletons. This chain links TRBV12-3 or TRBV12-4 with TRBJ2-5; 8 bases match TRBD1. The sample taken for sequencing was whole blood. The source is an adult who was a healthcare worker with PCR-confirmed SARS-CoV-2 infection or an uninfected control (not recorded which). CDR3 sequence reads: CASSFWDRQETQYF. CDR3 in DNA: TGTGCCAGCAGTTTCTGGGACAGGCAAGAGACCCAGTACTTC.